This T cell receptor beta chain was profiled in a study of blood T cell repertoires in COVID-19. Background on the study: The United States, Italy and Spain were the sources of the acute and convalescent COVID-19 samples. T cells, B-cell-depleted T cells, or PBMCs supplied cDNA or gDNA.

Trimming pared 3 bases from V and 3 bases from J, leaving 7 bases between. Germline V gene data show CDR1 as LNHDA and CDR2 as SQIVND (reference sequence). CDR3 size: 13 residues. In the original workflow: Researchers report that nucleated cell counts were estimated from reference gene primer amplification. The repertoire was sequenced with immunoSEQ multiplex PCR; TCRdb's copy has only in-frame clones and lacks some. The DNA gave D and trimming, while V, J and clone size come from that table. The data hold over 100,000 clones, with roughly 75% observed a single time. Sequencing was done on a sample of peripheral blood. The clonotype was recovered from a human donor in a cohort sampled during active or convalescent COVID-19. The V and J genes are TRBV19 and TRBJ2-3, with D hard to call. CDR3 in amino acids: CASSIMRTDTQYF. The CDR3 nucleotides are TGTGCCAGTAGTATTATGAGGACAGATACGCAGTATTTT.